Following are 15 T cell receptor beta chains from one sample sequenced in a study of early T cells in non-severe SARS-CoV-2 infection. TCRdb reprocessed the 5' RACE reads via MiXCR and lists one record per CDR3 protein. The sample lists 75,000 to 100,000 distinct CDR3 sequences, roughly 14% seen once, with about 0.58% in the top ten. The sequenced sample was whole blood. The receptors come from an adult who was a healthcare worker with PCR-confirmed SARS-CoV-2 infection or an uninfected control (not recorded which).

The chain carries TRBV3-1 and TRBJ2-2; 9 bases fit TRBD2. This CDR3 comprises 16 residues. J lost 3 bases, V lost 8 bases, and 10 bases had no gene match. The V gene's germline CDR1 is LGHDT and CDR2 YNNKEL (reference sequence). The CDR3 DNA reads TGTGCCAGCTTAAGGTCTAGCGGGGCTTACACCGGGGAGCTGTTTTTT. Protein product: CASLRSSGAYTGELFF.

The V gene is TRBV7-2, the J gene TRBJ2-1; 8 bases align to TRBD1. Germline assignment: CDR1 SGHTA and CDR2 FQGNSA. The CDR3 is made up of 19 amino acids. Trimming took 3 bases from V and 2 from J; bases not matched to a gene: 15. The CDR3 sequence: CASSLSGQVVSRAYNEQFF. In DNA form, the CDR3 reads TGTGCCAGCAGCTTGTCGGGACAGGTAGTAAGTAGGGCCTACAATGAGCAGTTCTTC.

The table lists this clonotype with a few counts. The rearrangement joins TRBV12-3 or TRBV12-4 to TRBJ2-2; D tentatively reads TRBD1 or TRBD2 (5 bases each). The V gene lost 3 bases and the J gene lost 1 base, with 15 bases spanning the gap. The length of the CDR3 is 17 residues. CDR3 residues: CASSLAGGTWNTGELFF. The CDR3, as DNA: TGTGCCAGCAGTTTGGCAGGTGGGACCTGGAACACCGGGGAGCTGTTTTTT.

The chain recombines TRBV10-1 with TRBJ1-2; the D is unclear. The CDR3 has 15 amino acids. Germline V CDR1 and CDR2: WNHNN, SYGVQD (reference sequence). The V and J ends lost 4 bases and 4 bases respectively, with 16 bases between them. Here the CDR3 reads CASSGNSRSSYGYTF. As DNA, the CDR3 is TGCGCCAGCAGTGGAAATTCGCGGAGCAGCTATGGCTACACCTTC.

This clonotype was found a few times. The V and J genes are TRBV7-9 and TRBJ1-6; TRBD1 aligns across 8 bases. The CDR3 has 17 residues. Germline V gene lookup returns CDR1 SEHNR and CDR2 FQNEAQ (reference sequence). With V trimmed by 5 bases and J by 0 bases, 6 bases remained unmatched. The CDR3 DNA sequence: TGTGCCAGCAGCAAGGGACAGGCCGGCTCCTATAATTCACCCCTCCACTTT. Translated, it gives CASSKGQAGSYNSPLHF.

The V gene is TRBV27, the J gene TRBJ1-6; perhaps TRBD1 as D (5 bases). The CDR3 runs 15 residues. CDR1 and CDR2 from the germline V gene are MNHEY and SMNVEV (reference sequence). The V end lost 0 bases, the J end lost 9 bases, and 12 bases lay between the germline ends. CDR3 amino acids: CASSLSSGTLSPLHF. In DNA form, the CDR3 reads TGTGCCAGCAGTTTATCGTCCGGGACCCTTTCACCCCTCCACTTT.

The chain carries TRBV9 and TRBJ1-1; the D is unclear. Trimming removed 0 bases at V and 1 base at J, with 13 bases between. Germline V gene data show CDR1 as SGDLS and CDR2 as YYNGEE. The CDR3 totals 16 residues. The CDR3 DNA reads TGTGCCAGCAGCGTAGCTACTGGTAGACGGAACACTGAAGCTTTCTTT. It translates to CASSVATGRRNTEAFF.

This clonotype was counted at least ten times. V and J are TRBV20-1 and TRBJ1-1; D unclear. The CDR3 spans 15 residues. From germline, CDR1 is DFQATT and CDR2 SNEGSKA (reference sequence). Trimming cost V 3 bases and J 5 bases, with 19 bases left between them. The CDR3 region is CSASTGFQRGTEAFF. The DNA for the CDR3 is TGCAGTGCTAGCACGGGGTTCCAAAGAGGGACTGAAGCTTTCTTT.

In its sample, this clonotype was seen a few times. J is TRBJ1-1 and V is TRBV7-9; possible D gene TRBD1, 5 bases. Germline CDR1 and CDR2: SEHNR and FQNEAQ (reference sequence). With 6 bases removed from V and 5 bases from J, the gap between germline ends came to 16 bases. This CDR3 region has 14 residues. The chain's CDR3 is CASRGDSKRTEAFF. The CDR3 DNA reads as TGTGCCAGCAGGGGTGACAGTAAGAGAACTGAAGCTTTCTTT.

This clonotype was found a few times. The rearrangement joins TRBV12-5 to TRBJ2-1; 7 nucleotides match TRBD2. The V segment lost 5 bases and the J segment 4 bases; nucleotides outside the gene matches: 8. The CDR3 sequence is 15 residues long. Germline V gene sequence: CDR1 LGHNT, CDR2 FRNRAP. The CDR3 nucleotides are TGTGCTAGTGGTCCAGAGACTAGCTTATACAATGAGCAGTTCTTC. It is translated as CASGPETSLYNEQFF.

This rearrangement joins TRBV4-1 to TRBJ1-2; 9 nucleotides agree with TRBD1. The trim removed 0 bases at V and 4 bases at J, leaving 6 bases unmatched. Germline V gene lookup returns CDR1 MGHRA and CDR2 YSYEKL. The CDR3 is 16 amino acids. CDR3 nucleotides: TGCGCCAGCAGCCAAGATTCAGGGGGACAGGGCTATGGCTACACCTTC. Translation: CASSQDSGGQGYGYTF.

This clonotype was seen only a few times. The chain is built from TRBV6-5 and TRBJ1-3; D is unresolved. Trimming cost V 2 bases and J 7 bases, with 3 bases left between them. Germline CDR1 reads MNHEY; CDR2 reads SVGAGI. This CDR3 has 11 amino acids. The CDR3 DNA sequence: TGTGCCAGCAGTTACCAGAACACCATATATTTT. This gives the protein CASSYQNTIYF.

In this sample, this clonotype turned up many times. The chain has TRBV20-1 and TRBJ2-5; 10 positions agree with TRBD2. V lost 3 bases and J lost 1; bases outside the gene matches: 8. The CDR3 covers 16 residues. Germline V CDR1 and CDR2: DFQATT, SNEGSKA (reference sequence). The DNA for the CDR3 is TGCAGTGCTAGCGATTCCCTAGCGGGGGTCCAAGAGACCCAGTACTTC. As protein: CSASDSLAGVQETQYF.

The chain links TRBV6-6 to TRBJ2-2, with 10 nucleotides matching TRBD2. Trimming cost V 6 bases and J 4 bases; bases outside gene matches: 5. This CDR3 region has 15 residues. The germline V gene has CDR1 MNHNY and CDR2 SVGAGI (reference sequence). CDR3 coding DNA: TGTGCCAGCAGCCACGAGCGGGGGGGCACCGGGGAGCTGTTTTTT. This translates into CASSHERGGTGELFF.

In this sample, this clonotype turned up a few times. The gene calls are TRBV29-1 and TRBJ2-2; D assignment may be TRBD1 or TRBD2 (5 bases each). The germline CDR1 and CDR2 sequences are SQVTM and ANQGSEA. The CDR3 contains 16 residues. Trimming left V 7 bases short and J 2 bases short, with 20 bases between. CDR3 in DNA: TGCAGCGCCGAGAGGGGTGCTCCTTTTAACACCGGGGAGCTGTTTTTT. Translation gives CSAERGAPFNTGELFF.